The rows below give T cell receptor beta chains drawn from one sample of a study of blood T cell repertoires in COVID-19. This table comes from immunoSEQ multiplex PCR, and its TCRdb copy is limited to in-frame clones, with some not included. The table has tens of thousands of clones, around 87% seen once. Specimen: peripheral blood. Receptors were obtained from a man aged 50 or older with active COVID-19. CDR3s include the opening cysteine and the closing phenylalanine or tryptophan. Each record gives: D gene, clone size, J gene, V gene, CDR3 DNA, CDR3 protein. The D gene is left open where the match is weak. Rows may omit the clone size; those that give it use once, few, many or a size class.

D: TRBD2; size: NA; J: TRBJ2-4; V: TRBV27; DNA: TGTGCCAGCAGTTTATTTTTAGCGGGGAAACTGGACTTC; CDR3: CASSLFLAGKLDF
D: NA; size: NA; J: TRBJ1-2; V: TRBV28; DNA: TGTGCCAGCAGTTTGGCCACAGACTATGGCTACACCTTC; CDR3: CASSLATDYGYTF
D: TRBD1; size: NA; J: TRBJ1-1; V: TRBV14; DNA: TGTGCCAGCAGCCAAGATCTTGGTCAGGGGGCACTGGGTACTGAAGCTTTCTTT; CDR3: CASSQDLGQGALGTEAFF
D: NA; size: NA; J: TRBJ2-3; V: TRBV6-5; DNA: TGTGCCAGCAGTTACCAGAACCTGGATACGCAGTATTTT; CDR3: CASSYQNLDTQYF
D: NA; size: NA; J: TRBJ2-7; V: TRBV7-2; DNA: TGTGCCAGCAGCCCCCGTGGGCTCACCTACGAGCAGTACTTC; CDR3: CASSPRGLTYEQYF
D: NA; size: NA; J: TRBJ1-1; V: TRBV30; DNA: TGTGCCTGGAAAGGGGCCAAGGTGACAGCGAACACTGAAGCTTTCTTT; CDR3: CAWKGAKVTANTEAFF
D: TRBD1; size: NA; J: TRBJ2-1; V: TRBV5-6; DNA: TGTGCCAGCAGCCACGGACAGGGGGCCGGCAATGAGCAGTTCTTC; CDR3: CASSHGQGAGNEQFF
D: TRBD1; size: NA; J: TRBJ1-1; V: TRBV2; DNA: TGTGCCAGCGTCAGACAGGGCCCGGGGGCTTTCTTT; CDR3: CASVRQGPGAFF
D: NA; size: NA; J: TRBJ1-4; V: TRBV19; DNA: TGTGCCAGTGGCCAGCGGAGGGGTAATGAAAAACTGTTTTTT; CDR3: CASGQRRGNEKLFF
D: TRBD1; size: few; J: TRBJ1-2; V: TRBV18; DNA: TGTGCCAGCTCACCGGACAGGACCCCTTATGGCTACACCTTC; CDR3: CASSPDRTPYGYTF
D: TRBD1; size: NA; J: TRBJ2-7; V: TRBV5-4; DNA: TGTGCCAGCAGCCCCGGGACAGGGGTGCGCGAGCAGTACTTC; CDR3: CASSPGTGVREQYF
D: NA; size: NA; J: TRBJ1-5; V: TRBV6-6; DNA: TGTGCCAGCAGTTACTCGGGGACAACGGATCAGCCCCAGCATTTT; CDR3: CASSYSGTTDQPQHF
D: TRBD1; size: NA; J: TRBJ2-2; V: TRBV5-1; DNA: TGCGCCAGCAGCGCTGGGGACAGGGGGAACACCGGGGAGCTGTTTTTT; CDR3: CASSAGDRGNTGELFF